What follows are 17 T cell receptor beta chains derived from one specimen sequenced in a study of blood T cell repertoires in COVID-19. Measured with immunoSEQ multiplex PCR; TCRdb has only the in-frame clones, and not every one. The sample yields approximately 250,000 clones, just under 85% seen once. The sequenced material came from PBMCs or T cells enriched from blood (not recorded which). The source is a man aged 40-49 years who had recovered from COVID-19.

The V gene is TRBV27, the J gene TRBJ2-3; D ambiguous. V shed 3 bases and J shed 3 bases, with 16 bases lying between them. Germline CDR1 is MNHEY and CDR2 is SMNVEV (reference sequence). This CDR3 is 16 amino acids long. The CDR3 region has the DNA TGTGCCAGCAGTTTTTTGTCAGGTACAATGACAGATACGCAGTATTTT. Translating it yields CASSFLSGTMTDTQYF.

The CDR3 protein is CASSVRDRAEKLFF. CDR3 in DNA: TGTGCCAGCAGCGTGAGGGACAGGGCTGAAAAACTGTTTTTT. The chain uses TRBV5-6 and TRBJ1-4, with 9 bases that match TRBD1. The CDR3 runs 14 residues. The germline V gene has CDR1 SGHDT and CDR2 YYEEEE. V trimming: 4 bases; J trimming: 7 bases; junction bases outside the gene matches: 5. Complete variable domain (other parts from reference TRBV5-6 and TRBJ1-4): DAGVTQSPTHLIKTRGQQVTLRCSPKSGHDTVSWYQQALGQGPQFIFQYYEEEERQRGNFPDRFSGHQFPNYSSELNVNALLLGDSALYLCASSVRDRAEKLFFGSGTQLSVL.

This clone was seen once. The chain has TRBV27 and TRBJ1-2; D may be TRBD1 (5 bases). CDR1 and CDR2 (germline): MNHEY, SMNVEV (reference sequence). The CDR3 runs 14 residues. Between the trimmed V and J ends, which lost 6 bases and 4 bases, there was a span of 15 bases. The CDR3 protein is CASRSSSGSYGYTF. The CDR3 nucleotides are TGTGCCAGCAGGTCTTCGTCAGGGTCCTATGGCTACACCTTC.

The chain employs TRBV5-1 and TRBJ2-5; 7 bases map to TRBD1. The germline gives CDR1 SGHRS, CDR2 YFSETQ. The ends lost 4 bases at V and 5 bases at J; junction bases unmatched: 8. CDR3 length: 14 amino acids. In DNA form, the CDR3 reads TGCGCCAGCAGCAACGTGGACAGGTTTGAGACCCAGTACTTC. Its protein is CASSNVDRFETQYF.

This chain joins TRBV30 and TRBJ2-6; perhaps TRBD2 as D (5 bases). The V and J ends lost 8 bases and 0 bases respectively, with 11 bases between them. CDR1 is GTSNPN, CDR2 SVGIG, per germline (reference sequence). The CDR3 runs 14 residues. The CDR3 reads CAIEGSSGANVLTF. The CDR3 DNA is TGTGCCATCGAAGGGAGCTCTGGGGCCAACGTCCTGACTTTC.

J is TRBJ2-1 and V is TRBV27; 12 nucleotides agree with TRBD2. This CDR3 comprises 15 residues. In germline, CDR1 is MNHEY, CDR2 SMNVEV (reference sequence). With V trimmed by 6 bases and J by 8 bases, 8 bases remained unmatched. Here the CDR3 reads CASSPTSGSLDEQFF. CDR3 DNA sequence: TGTGCCAGCAGCCCGACTAGCGGGAGTTTAGATGAGCAGTTCTTC.

V gene TRBV2 combines with J gene TRBJ1-1; tentative D call: TRBD1 (6 bases). This CDR3 is built from 14 residues. The V end was cut by 6 bases, the J end by 3 bases, with 14 bases between. CDR1 SNHLY and CDR2 FYNNEI come from the germline V gene. The DNA of the CDR3 is TGTGCCAGCAGCCTCGAGACAGGCCACACTGAAGCTTTCTTT. Translating it yields CASSLETGHTEAFF.

V gene TRBV9 combines with J gene TRBJ1-2, with 8 nucleotides matching TRBD1. Germline loops: CDR1 SGDLS, CDR2 YYNGEE. Unmatched junction bases numbered 2, after V lost 0 bases and J lost 7 bases. The CDR3 has 13 residues. CDR3 bases: TGTGCCAGCAGCGTAGTAACAGGGGGTGGCTACACCTTC. It translates to CASSVVTGGGYTF.

This clone was seen a few times. The chain is built from TRBV19 and TRBJ1-2, with a weak D call TRBD1 (6 bases). Germline V gene data show CDR1 as LNHDA and CDR2 as SQIVND (reference sequence). This CDR3 has 14 residues. V was trimmed by 5 bases and J by 6 bases, leaving 16 bases between them. Here the CDR3 DNA reads TGTGCCAGTAGTGAGTGGACAGTCACTAATGGCTACACCTTC. It translates to CASSEWTVTNGYTF.

The chain recombines TRBV30 with TRBJ1-2; TRBD1 aligns across 7 bases. J was trimmed by 4 bases and V by 1 base; bases with no gene match: 6. The germline V gene has CDR1 GTSNPN and CDR2 SVGIG (reference sequence). The CDR3 sequence is 14 residues long. The CDR3 sequence: CAWSGKGAIYGYTF. DNA of the CDR3: TGTGCCTGGAGTGGAAAGGGGGCCATCTATGGCTACACCTTC.

The DNA for the CDR3 is TGTGCCAGCAGCCAGGCCGGGACAGAGAACACTGAAGCTTTCTTT. It encodes CASSQAGTENTEAFF. This sequence joins TRBV3-1 (or the pseudogene TRBV3-2) and TRBJ1-1; 7 bases fit TRBD1. The CDR3 runs to 15 residues. V shed 3 bases, J shed 1 base, and the junction held 5 bases outside the gene matches. The germline CDR1 and CDR2 sequences are LGHDT and YNNKEL (reference sequence).

The rearrangement uses TRBV30 and TRBJ2-7; D unresolved. Germline V CDR1 and CDR2: GTSNPN, SVGIG (reference sequence). Between the trimmed V and J ends, which lost 4 bases and 1 base, there was a span of 11 bases. This CDR3 has 13 amino acids. The CDR3 bases are TGTGCCTGGATGGCCCCAGTATCCTACGAGCAGTACTTC. This gives the protein CAWMAPVSYEQYF.

The sample holds a few counts of this clone. This chain connects TRBV30 to TRBJ1-2, with D possibly TRBD1 on 5 matching bases. The CDR3 length is 12 residues. Trimming pared 5 bases from V and 8 bases from J, leaving 15 bases between. Germline-derived CDR1 and CDR2 are GTSNPN and SVGIG (reference sequence). In DNA, the CDR3 is TGTGCCTGGTACGGGACTCGGGGGGGCTACACCTTC. Translating it yields CAWYGTRGGYTF.

This chain links TRBV9 with TRBJ1-1, with TRBD1 matching 9 bases. CDR3 length: 17 residues. Germline-derived CDR1 and CDR2 are SGDLS and YYNGEE. The trim removed 2 bases at V and 3 bases at J, leaving 11 bases unmatched. The CDR3 sequence is CASSVGQGFARDTEAFF. For the CDR3, the DNA is TGTGCCAGCAGCGTCGGACAGGGGTTTGCGCGAGACACTGAAGCTTTCTTT.

V gene TRBV6-5 combines with J gene TRBJ2-5; TRBD1 agrees at 7 bases. Per germline, CDR1 MNHEY and CDR2 SVGAGI. Trimming took 6 bases from V and 2 from J; bases not matched to a gene: 6. This CDR3 has 14 amino acids. The CDR3, as DNA: TGTGCCAGCAGCTTAGGGGGCGAGCAAGAGACCCAGTACTTC. Amino acid sequence: CASSLGGEQETQYF.

V gene TRBV27 combines with J gene TRBJ2-5, with D possibly being TRBD2 (6 bases). The CDR3 is 16 residues long. The V end was cut by 6 bases, the J end by 6 bases, with 23 bases between. Germline V gene data show CDR1 as MNHEY and CDR2 as SMNVEV (reference sequence). The CDR3 loop is CASSLTPGTEGKTQYF. CDR3 DNA sequence: TGTGCCAGCAGCTTGACACCCGGGACTGAAGGGAAGACCCAGTACTTC.

This clone was found once. The chain recombines TRBV6-1 with TRBJ2-5; 7 bases are a match to TRBD2. The germline gives CDR1 MNHNS, CDR2 SASEGT. This CDR3 comprises 14 residues. V lost 5 bases and J lost 4; bases outside the gene matches: 7. Here the CDR3 reads CASSFPTSRETQYF. In DNA, the CDR3 is TGTGCCAGCAGTTTTCCGACTAGCCGAGAGACCCAGTACTTC.